These 10 T cell receptor beta chains were sequenced from one sample in a study of OX40 agonist ivuxolimab in advanced cancers. Repertoires were generated with immunoSEQ multiplex PCR, while TCRdb's copy carries only in-frame clones and drops some. This sample has 60,000 to 85,000 clones; approximately 95% occur once, and the top ten carry roughly 20%. Sequenced here: CD4+ or CD8+ T cells sorted from blood, sampled in a trial of the OX40 agonist ivuxolimab. These receptor sequences come from an adult with an advanced solid tumor such as melanoma, head and neck, liver or kidney cancer.

The chain carries TRBV27 and TRBJ2-7; TRBD2 aligns across 16 bases. Germline V gives CDR1 MNHEY, CDR2 SMNVEV (reference sequence). With 5 bases clipped from V and 2 bases from J, the junction kept 3 bases outside the gene matches. There are 16 residues in the CDR3. The CDR3 DNA is TGTGCCAGCAGTCCGGGACTAGCGGGGGGGCCCTACGAGCAGTACTTC. Amino acid sequence: CASSPGLAGGPYEQYF.

This chain uses TRBV5-4 with TRBJ2-7, with 9 bases aligning to TRBD1. The CDR3 consists of 16 residues. Germline CDR1 SGHNT, CDR2 YYREEE (reference sequence). With V trimmed by 4 bases and J by 3 bases, 11 bases remained unmatched. The CDR3 sequence: CASSPATGQGRYEQYF. The CDR3 DNA follows: TGTGCCAGCAGCCCAGCCACGGGACAGGGTCGCTACGAGCAGTACTTC.

V and J are TRBV20-1 and TRBJ2-1; D remains ambiguous. The V gene's germline CDR1 is DFQATT and CDR2 SNEGSKA (reference sequence). The CDR3 runs 10 residues. The V end was cut by 6 bases, the J end by 6 bases, with 6 bases between. CDR3 protein: CSAPFNEQFF. CDR3 coding DNA: TGCAGTGCCCCCTTCAATGAGCAGTTCTTC.

The chain couples TRBV5-4 to TRBJ2-1; D might be TRBD2 (6 bases). The germline gives CDR1 SGHNT, CDR2 YYREEE (reference sequence). Trimming shortened V by 4 bases and J by 4 bases, and 12 bases separated the two germline ends. CDR3 length: 14 amino acids. This CDR3 reads CASSPPTRYNEQFF. CDR3 DNA: TGTGCCAGCAGCCCGCCGACTAGGTACAATGAGCAGTTCTTC.

In this sample, this clone turned up once. The chain combines TRBV7-9 with TRBJ2-1, with 12 nucleotides matching TRBD2. V was clipped by 7 bases and J by 3 bases; unmatched bases: 10. The CDR3 runs to 17 residues. CDR1 SEHNR and CDR2 FQNEAQ come from the germline V gene (reference sequence). The CDR3 region is CASTSGLAGQIYNEQFF. CDR3 DNA: TGTGCCAGCACTTCCGGACTAGCGGGGCAAATCTACAATGAGCAGTTCTTC.

CDR3 in DNA: TGTGCCAGTGGGGCCTCCTACGAGCAGTACTTC. Its translation is CASGASYEQYF. V and J are TRBV19 and TRBJ2-7, with a tentative D call TRBD1 (5 bases). This CDR3 has 11 residues. Germline values: CDR1 LNHDA, CDR2 SQIVND (reference sequence). Trimming stripped 8 bases from V and 0 bases from J, with 5 bases between.

V is TRBV5-1 and J is TRBJ2-4; a weak D match, TRBD2 (7 bases). Trimming took 4 bases from V and 7 from J, leaving 12 bases between them. Germline V gives CDR1 SGHRS, CDR2 YFSETQ. This CDR3 is 13 amino acids long. The CDR3 loop reads CASSGGGANIQYF. Written as DNA, the CDR3 is TGCGCCAGCAGCGGGGGGGGCGCCAACATTCAGTACTTC.

The rearrangement joins TRBV4-3 to TRBJ2-7; the match to TRBD2 covers 8 bases. The CDR3 sequence is 15 residues long. J was trimmed by 5 bases and V by 3 bases; bases with no gene match: 9. Germline CDR1 is LGHNA and CDR2 is YSLEER. CDR3 sequence reads: CASSQSELAGDEQYF. CDR3 coding DNA: TGCGCCAGCAGCCAGTCGGAGCTAGCGGGTGACGAGCAGTACTTC.

Concerning this clone: Since the CDR3 does not end with the conserved phenylalanine or tryptophan, this likely comes from a read error. It is unclear where the CDR3 begins or ends on the DNA, so no DNA is shown, and the CDR3 is as TCRdb lists it. The V and J genes are TRBV18 and TRBJ1-1. Germline-derived CDR1 and CDR2 are KGHSH and LQKENI. The CDR3 extends over 11 residues, inclusive of both ends. CDR3 amino acids: CASSPRAGTER.

The chain links TRBV2 to TRBJ2-2; a weak D match, TRBD1 (6 bases). Germline CDR1 reads SNHLY; CDR2 reads FYNNEI. This CDR3 is built from 13 residues. The germline V and J ends were trimmed by 6 bases and 3 bases, with 8 bases remaining between them. This CDR3 reads CASRTGHTGELFF. Here the CDR3 DNA reads TGTGCCAGCAGGACAGGTCACACCGGGGAGCTGTTTTTT.